The next 20 T cell receptor beta chains were all read from a single sample in a study of T-cell reconstitution after alpha-beta-depleted transplantation in children. Unique molecular identifiers tagged the TCRbeta library. MiXCR, run by TCRdb on the PCR reads, gives a single entry per CDR3 protein. The repertoire holds 480,000 or so distinct CDR3 sequences, with over 9.5% as singletons. The sample was PBMCs, taken before TCRalphabeta/CD19-depleted stem cell transplant. These TCRs come from a child aged 2 to 15 with inherited bone marrow failure, due to receive a stem cell transplant.

This clonotype showed up many times. Here the CDR3 reads CASSIGLLTGELFF. DNA of the CDR3: TGTGCCAGTAGTATCGGGCTATTAACCGGGGAGCTGTTTTTT. The chain joins TRBV19 to TRBJ2-2; no firm D call. This CDR3 region has 14 residues. V dropped 3 bases and J dropped 5 bases, with 10 bases sitting between them. Germline loops: CDR1 LNHDA, CDR2 SQIVND (reference sequence).

This clonotype was counted many times. This rearrangement joins TRBV4-2 to TRBJ2-5, with 7 positions matching TRBD2. The CDR3 covers 14 residues. Per the germline V gene, CDR1 is LGHNA and CDR2 is YNFKEQ. J gave up 5 bases and V 4 bases, and 7 bases lay outside the gene matches. The CDR3 region is CASSRQRGGETQYF. In DNA, the CDR3 is TGTGCCAGCAGCCGCCAGCGGGGAGGGGAGACCCAGTACTTC.

This clonotype was recorded a few times. The rearrangement links TRBV7-9 to TRBJ2-7; maybe TRBD2 (6 bases). Trimming cost V 4 bases and J 1 base, with 14 bases left between them. Germline V gene data show CDR1 as SEHNR and CDR2 as FQNEAQ (reference sequence). The CDR3 has 15 residues. CDR3 region: CASSSTGTGSYEQYF. Here the CDR3 DNA reads TGTGCCAGCAGCTCCACCGGGACTGGGTCCTACGAGCAGTACTTC.

This clonotype was seen at least ten times. This sequence joins TRBV5-1 and TRBJ2-1; D could derive from TRBD1 or TRBD2 (5 bases each). The CDR3 extends over 17 amino acids. V shed 3 bases and J shed 3 bases, with 19 bases lying between them. Germline V CDR1 and CDR2: SGHRS, YFSETQ. The CDR3 is CASSSRGRDGYYNEQFF. Here the CDR3 DNA reads TGCGCCAGCAGCTCCCGGGGCCGCGACGGCTACTACAATGAGCAGTTCTTC.

This clonotype has a count of ten or more. V usage is TRBV6-5 and J usage is TRBJ1-6; 10 nucleotides line up with TRBD1. The CDR3 sequence is 15 residues long. The V gene end was trimmed by 4 bases and the J gene end by 6 bases; junction bases not matched to a gene: 3. Per the germline V gene, CDR1 is MNHEY and CDR2 is SVGAGI. DNA for the CDR3: TGTGCCAGCAGTTTTGACAGGGGGCTTAATTCACCCCTCCACTTT. Protein: CASSFDRGLNSPLHF.

This clonotype has just a few counts. The chain combines TRBV11-2 with TRBJ2-5; the D call may be TRBD1 or TRBD2 (5 bases each). CDR3 length: 15 residues. From germline, CDR1 is SGHAT and CDR2 FQNNGV. V was shortened by 7 bases and J by 4 bases, with 19 bases between the two germline ends. CDR3 bases: TGTGCCAGCACCCTCTATCCGGGGACCTCAGAGACCCAGTACTTC. Translation gives CASTLYPGTSETQYF.

The table lists this clonotype with many counts. V usage is TRBV28 and J usage is TRBJ2-5; TRBD1 agrees at 8 bases. The V segment lost 6 bases and the J segment 2 bases; nucleotides outside the gene matches: 8. CDR3 length equals 15 residues. Germline V CDR1 and CDR2: MDHEN, SYDVKM. The CDR3 loop reads CASSRGTGIQETQYF. The CDR3 bases are TGTGCCAGCAGCCGGGGGACAGGCATTCAAGAGACCCAGTACTTC.

The chain uses TRBV20-1 and TRBJ2-3; D tentatively fits TRBD1 or TRBD2 (5 bases each). The germline V and J ends were trimmed by 1 base and 4 bases, with 15 bases remaining between them. The CDR3 totals 15 residues. Germline assignment: CDR1 DFQATT and CDR2 SNEGSKA (reference sequence). The CDR3 loop reads CSARVKGTASDTQYF. The CDR3 DNA reads TGCAGTGCTAGAGTAAAAGGGACCGCGTCAGATACGCAGTATTTT.

This clonotype was recorded at least ten times. The chain joins TRBV7-9 to TRBJ2-7, with 11 bases lining up with TRBD2. Unmatched junction bases numbered 3, after V lost 2 bases and J lost 6 bases. The CDR3 runs to 14 residues. The V gene's germline CDR1 is SEHNR and CDR2 FQNEAQ (reference sequence). CDR3 sequence reads: CASSLTLAGGEQYF. CDR3 coding DNA: TGTGCCAGCAGCTTAACGCTAGCGGGAGGCGAGCAGTACTTC.

The sample holds a few counts of this clonotype. The V and J genes are TRBV4-3 and TRBJ2-7, with 11 bases aligning to TRBD2. CDR3 length: 18 amino acids. V shed 0 bases and J 3 bases; nucleotides not matched to a gene: 10. Per the germline V gene, CDR1 is LGHNA and CDR2 is YSLEER. The CDR3: CASSQDWLAGGNDYEQYF. The CDR3 DNA follows: TGCGCCAGCAGCCAAGATTGGCTAGCGGGAGGAAACGACTACGAGCAGTACTTC.

This clonotype was found many times. The V call is TRBV28, the J call TRBJ2-7; D is possibly TRBD1 (6 bases). V gave up 5 bases and J gave up 2 bases, with 13 bases separating them. In germline, CDR1 is MDHEN, CDR2 SYDVKM. This CDR3 comprises 14 residues. The CDR3 bases are TGTGCCAGCAGTCCCCCGCAGGGGACCTACGAGCAGTACTTC. It specifies CASSPPQGTYEQYF.

In this sample, this clonotype turned up many times. This rearrangement joins TRBV6-1 to TRBJ2-1; D call uncertain. The V gene's germline CDR1 is MNHNS and CDR2 SASEGT. V was shortened by 5 bases and J by 8 bases, with 10 bases between the two germline ends. This CDR3 is built from 12 residues. CDR3 coding DNA: TGTGCCAGCAGTCCTAGGTGGGATGAGCAGTTCTTC. Translating it yields CASSPRWDEQFF.

This CDR3 is CASSYDPGGYEQYF. The CDR3 DNA follows: TGTGCCAGCAGTTACGATCCGGGGGGCTACGAGCAGTACTTC. This rearrangement joins TRBV6-5 to TRBJ2-7; 7 bases line up with TRBD2. CDR3 length equals 14 residues. The germline CDR1 and CDR2 sequences are MNHEY and SVGAGI. Germline trimming cut 2 bases from V and 3 bases from J; bases unmatched to any gene: 4.

V is TRBV7-9 and J is TRBJ2-7, with D tentatively TRBD2 (6 bases). Trimming took 5 bases from V and 2 from J, leaving 16 bases between them. CDR3 length: 15 amino acids. Germline V CDR1 and CDR2: SEHNR, FQNEAQ (reference sequence). CDR3: CASSPRFPGAYEQYF. CDR3 in DNA: TGTGCCAGCAGCCCCCGATTCCCGGGAGCCTACGAGCAGTACTTC.

Points on this clonotype: This may be a read error: a much more frequent sequence differs by one nucleotide. This chain uses TRBV12-3 or TRBV12-4 with TRBJ2-1, with D tentatively TRBD2 (6 bases). V lost 8 bases to trimming and J lost 6 bases, with 32 bases between them. This CDR3 contains 19 residues. The CDR3 region has the DNA TGTGCCAGCTGTTCGGGGCCGGTCCGGGACTTAGTGGGGGGCAATGAGCAGTTCTTC. Its protein is CASCSGPVRDLVGGNEQFF.

This clonotype was counted at least ten times. The V gene is TRBV10-3, the J gene TRBJ1-1, with 11 bases identical to TRBD1. Germline CDR1 ENHRY, CDR2 SYGVKD. The junction had 13 bases not matched to a gene; V was cut back by 6 bases and J by 13 bases. CDR3 size: 14 residues. In DNA, the CDR3 is TGTGCCATCAGGGGGGACAGGGGGGCACTGAAGCTTTTCTTT. This sequence encodes CAIRGDRGALKLFF.

This clonotype was recorded many times. One end of the junction does not line up with germline, which may come from a read error. The chain employs TRBV16 and TRBJ2-3, with D uncertain. Germline V CDR1 and CDR2: KGHSY, FQNENV. The CDR3 consists of 15 residues. DNA for the CDR3: TGTGCCAGCAGCCAATCTCGCTTTTCCCTCGATATGCAGTATTTT. This translates into CASSQSRFSLDMQYF.

This clonotype was seen only a few times. In DNA form, the CDR3 reads TGCGCCAGCAGCCAGCCCGGGCAAGGGTTGGGTCAGCCCCAGCATTTT. Translated: CASSQPGQGLGQPQHF. J is TRBJ1-5 and V is TRBV4-1; no clear D. This CDR3 comprises 16 residues. V was pared by 3 bases and J by 6 bases, with 18 bases between. Germline CDR1 MGHRA, CDR2 YSYEKL.

This clonotype showed up many times. V and J are TRBV25-1 and TRBJ1-5, with no clear D. The CDR3 loop spans 12 amino acids. Trimming removed 4 bases at V and 9 bases at J, with 10 bases between. Germline loops: CDR1 MGHDK, CDR2 SYGVNS. As DNA, the CDR3 is TGTGCCAGCAGTGCAGGCCTGGGGCCCCAGCATTTT. It is translated as CASSAGLGPQHF. The full variable domain, completed using reference TRBV25-1 and TRBJ1-5, is EADIYQTPRYLVIGTGKKITLECSQTMGHDKMYWYQQDPGMELHLIHYSYGVNSTEKGDLSSESTVSRIRTEHFPLTLESARPSHTSQYLCASSAGLGPQHFGDGTRLSIL.

The chain joins TRBV7-9 to TRBJ2-7; 13 bases align to TRBD2. The CDR3 runs to 15 residues. CDR1 is SEHNR, CDR2 FQNEAQ, per germline (reference sequence). With V trimmed by 5 bases and J by 1 base, 2 bases remained unmatched. Written as DNA, the CDR3 is TGTGCCAGCAGCACGACTAGCGGGAGGTCCTACGAGCAGTACTTC. It is translated as CASSTTSGRSYEQYF.